These 14 T cell receptor beta chains came from one sample sequenced in a study of cytomegalovirus exposure and HLA in healthy donors. The PCR made use of 60 Vbeta and 13 Jbeta primers. Profiled with immunoSEQ multiplex PCR; TCRdb holds only in-frame clones, not every one. This table has approximately 110,000 clones, roughly 80% appearing once. Specimen: PBMCs. These receptors were collected from a woman aged 45-65 years in good health and CMV-seropositive.

V and J are TRBV11-2 and TRBJ1-2, with TRBD1 as a possible D gene (5 bases). The CDR3 runs to 18 residues. V lost 5 bases and J lost 1, with 23 bases in between. Germline assignment: CDR1 SGHAT and CDR2 FQNNGV. In nucleotides, the CDR3 is TGTGCCAGCAGCCCACACGCCACAGGAAGCGGGGGTAACTATGGCTACACCTTC. It encodes CASSPHATGSGGNYGYTF.

The rearrangement links TRBV4-3 to TRBJ2-3, with D tentatively TRBD1 (6 bases). V was trimmed by 4 bases and J by 3 bases, leaving 17 bases between them. CDR3 length: 16 amino acids. Germline CDR1 and CDR2: LGHNA and YSLEER. CDR3 region: CASSPPRERGTDTQYF. The CDR3 region has the DNA TGCGCCAGCAGCCCCCCCCGGGAAAGGGGGACAGATACGCAGTATTTT.

The rearrangement links TRBV7-3 to TRBJ1-1, with TRBD1 matching over 8 bases. Trimming at V came to 4 bases and at J to 3 bases, leaving 4 bases not matched to a gene. The CDR3 has 14 amino acids. Germline CDR1 and CDR2: SGHTA and FQGTGA. The CDR3 sequence is CASSSSGGDTEAFF. The CDR3 DNA reads as TGTGCCAGCAGCTCCTCAGGGGGCGACACTGAAGCTTTCTTT.

The rearrangement uses TRBV5-4 and TRBJ2-7; D is possibly TRBD1 (6 bases). Germline CDR1 is SGHNT and CDR2 is YYREEE (reference sequence). The V end lost 0 bases, the J end lost 4 bases, and 11 bases lay between the germline ends. This CDR3 spans 14 amino acids. CDR3 nucleotides: TGTGCCAGCAGCTTGGAGGGACATATTTACGAGCAGTACTTC. Translated: CASSLEGHIYEQYF. The whole variable domain, filled in from reference TRBV5-4 and TRBJ2-7, reads ETGVTQSPTHLIKTRGQQVTLRCSSQSGHNTVSWYQQALGQGPQFIFQYYREEENGRGNFPPRFSGLQFPNYSSELNVNALELDDSALYLCASSLEGHIYEQYFGPGTRLTVT.

In this sample, this clone turned up a few times. This sequence joins TRBV6-5 and TRBJ2-3; 7 bases are a match to TRBD1. Germline V gene sequence: CDR1 MNHEY, CDR2 SVGAGI. The CDR3 is 14 amino acids. The J segment lost 1 base and the V segment lost 5 bases, leaving 3 bases of the junction unmatched. CDR3 sequence (DNA): TGTGCCAGCAGTCTAGGGGGCGGCACAGATACGCAGTATTTT. It yields the protein CASSLGGGTDTQYF.

This clone came up a few times. The chain combines TRBV5-6 with TRBJ2-3; 8 bases align to TRBD2. V lost 0 bases, J lost 3 bases, and 6 bases stayed unmatched. The CDR3 runs to 16 residues. The germline gives CDR1 SGHDT, CDR2 YYEEEE. The CDR3 DNA sequence: TGTGCCAGCAGCTTGGGGGGACTAGAGAGGACAGATACGCAGTATTTT. Translated, it gives CASSLGGLERTDTQYF.

This sequence joins TRBV10-3 and TRBJ2-5; 9 bases align to TRBD1. There are 14 residues in the CDR3. Unmatched junction bases numbered 7, after V lost 7 bases and J lost 4 bases. The germline V gene has CDR1 ENHRY and CDR2 SYGVKD. The CDR3 sequence: CAITPGTGRETQYF. In nucleotides, the CDR3 is TGTGCCATCACCCCAGGGACAGGGCGAGAGACCCAGTACTTC.

This sequence joins TRBV5-4 and TRBJ1-6; TRBD1 aligns across 9 bases. The trim removed 4 bases at V and 6 bases at J, leaving 17 bases unmatched. CDR3 length: 19 amino acids. Germline loops: CDR1 SGHNT, CDR2 YYREEE (reference sequence). The CDR3 protein is CASSQHGTGSRWRNSPLHF. CDR3 sequence (DNA): TGTGCCAGCAGCCAGCACGGGACAGGGTCCCGCTGGCGTAATTCACCCCTCCACTTT.

The rearrangement joins TRBV20-1 to TRBJ1-2, with D possibly matching TRBD1 (5 bases). This CDR3 has 11 amino acids. Trimming removed 3 bases at V and 5 bases at J, with 7 bases between. CDR1 and CDR2 (germline): DFQATT, SNEGSKA (reference sequence). CDR3 in DNA: TGCAGTGCTAGGCGGGGGTATGGCTACACCTTC. Its protein product is CSARRGYGYTF.

This clone has just one count. The chain links TRBV13 to TRBJ2-1; TRBD1 matches 8 bases. Per the germline V gene, CDR1 is PRHDT and CDR2 is FYEKMQ (reference sequence). The CDR3 length is 15 residues. V was clipped by 3 bases and J by 4 bases; unmatched bases: 5. The CDR3 DNA follows: TGTGCCAGCAGCTTTTGGGACAGGAGATACAATGAGCAGTTCTTC. This translates into CASSFWDRRYNEQFF.

The chain is built from TRBV5-4 and TRBJ2-5; D not resolved. Germline loops: CDR1 SGHNT, CDR2 YYREEE (reference sequence). The length of the CDR3 is 15 residues. The ends were cut back, 0 bases at V and 2 bases at J, with 11 bases in the middle. DNA of the CDR3: TGTGCCAGCAGCTTGGACACGCCGCCTCAAGAGACCCAGTACTTC. Protein product: CASSLDTPPQETQYF.

The chain employs TRBV25-1 and TRBJ1-4, with 8 positions matching TRBD1. The CDR3 runs to 15 residues. Germline assignment: CDR1 MGHDK and CDR2 SYGVNS. V was pared by 3 bases and J by 8 bases, with 8 bases of the junction left unmatched. CDR3: CASSEGDRGGEKLFF. In DNA form, the CDR3 reads TGTGCCAGCAGTGAGGGTGACAGGGGAGGGGAAAAACTGTTTTTT.

The CDR3 nucleotides read TGCGCCAGCAGCCAAGATGTCGCAACTAATGAAAAACTGTTTTTT. Protein: CASSQDVATNEKLFF. The chain combines TRBV4-3 with TRBJ1-4; D uncertain. From germline, CDR1 is LGHNA and CDR2 YSLEER. V was clipped by 0 bases and J by 0 bases, with 5 bases between them. This CDR3 comprises 15 residues.

The J gene is TRBJ2-7, the V gene TRBV19; D unresolved. Germline V lookup: CDR1 LNHDA, CDR2 SQIVND (reference sequence). The CDR3 runs to 14 residues. Trimming left V 3 bases short and J 0 bases short, with 9 bases between. CDR3 sequence reads: CASSIGGFSYEQYF. CDR3 DNA sequence: TGTGCCAGTAGTATCGGCGGATTCTCCTACGAGCAGTACTTC.